This T cell receptor (beta chain) was sequenced during a study of cytomegalovirus exposure and HLA in healthy donors (dated by TCRdb to about 2017). Turning to the overall study: In an earlier analysis of roughly 590 of the donors, under 300 Gb of sequence data and 95 million to 130 million unique TCR beta sequences from approximately 180 million T cells were reported. The T cell repertoires of roughly 660 subjects were profiled by immunosequencing and related to cytomegalovirus serostatus. To predict cytomegalovirus infection status, the study brought together high-throughput TCR immunosequencing, statistical association of individual TCRs with disease status, and machine learning. Among about 390 genotyped donors of the cohort, an average of around 240,000 unique TCR beta nucleotide sequences were sequenced per donor, roughly 20% of them non-productive. Donor age, sex, ethnicity and CMV serostatus were collected together with the repertoire data. A later analysis re-examined previously published TCR beta repertoires from about 670 donors and added high-resolution HLA genotyping to investigate patterns of TCR occurrence. The number of typed donors differed by locus: about 620-640 for A, B, C, DRB1 and DQB1; some 500 for DQA1; 606 for DPA1; and about 470 for DPB1. The study was designed to test whether signatures of past pathogen exposure could be identified by cataloging public T cell receptors. In the later analysis, no new phenotypic data were used to find candidate immune exposures; instead, reliance was placed on TCR beta sequences and their occurrence across donors. Genome-wide SNP genotypes for about 55% of the roughly 670 donors were used in a later genetic analysis, which treated that subset as a discovery cohort. In addition to the first cohort of 666 subjects, a separate validation cohort of 120 different subjects was used. To decide whether each TCR beta V gene segment behaved as functional or pseudogenic, an earlier analysis of over 500 of the donors relied on high-throughput TCR beta sequencing. Of the approximately 370 genotyped donors, 70% to 90% were placed in the genetic ancestry cluster associated with self-reported Caucasian donors. Both class I and class II loci were covered by HLA typing, at four-digit resolution. An early release covering about 600 HLA-typed donors comprised 300 to 350 gigabases of sequencing data and around 80 million unique TCR sequences. Four or five DR-DQ haplotypes were handled as single units for association and clustering because linkage in the cohort was strong. All discovery cohort repertoires had been generated using a single sequencing platform.

Taken from the germline V gene, the CDR1 and CDR2 loops are SGHRS and YFSETQ. Reading from cysteine to phenylalanine, the CDR3 counts 15 amino acids. Only the CDR3 region is kept as DNA, spanning 45 bases read in frame from base 1. V is pruned by 0 bases and J by 3 bases, leaving 4 bases of the junction without a gene match. The paper as a whole reports these results and caveats: In the study, 150 to 200 TCR beta chains were listed as associated with cytomegalovirus. In a later analysis, several top co-occurrence clusters were reported to appear linked to parvovirus B19, influenza, CMV and Epstein-Barr virus. A few of the identified cytomegalovirus-associated TCR beta chains were confirmed in vitro to be specific for cytomegalovirus antigens. A later genetic analysis reported fewer N-insertions in productive TCRs among donors in an Asian-associated ancestry cluster than the roughly 700-donor mean. While some public TCRs were present in many individuals, most TCR sequences turned up only very rarely across donors. Because the 87-base-pair reads could not distinguish some IMGT-functional V segments, including TRBV6-2 and TRBV6-3, those segments were excluded. In a later analysis, TCR association rates were found to vary across HLA loci, with the most associated TCRs seen for DRB1 alleles and the fewest for HLA-C alleles. In an earlier analysis of about 540 of the donors, most TCR beta V segments were observed in productive rearrangements about 90% or about 30% of the time, broadly matching IMGT annotations. For the cohort, immune exposure information was limited to CMV serostatus. A group of highly shared sequence variants was considered likely to be a technical artifact of the sequencing pipeline. Sequencing depth was assumed to be roughly uniform across donors in the presence/absence analyses, though that assumption may not hold. Because HLA typing was missing for some donors at each locus, association tests included only the typed subset. A later analysis found that most CMV-associated TCR beta chains appeared HLA-restricted, with HLA associations seemingly driven largely by CMV exposure. In a later genetic analysis, a missense DCLRE1C variant was associated with V-gene and J-gene trimming of TCR beta chains, and the association was replicated in an independent cohort. A further reported finding was that TCR beta sequences accurately predicted the HLA-A and HLA-B alleles for most subjects in the first cohort. It was suggested by the authors that the approach could potentially be generalized to other disease states and immunological phenotypes. At a false discovery rate of 0.05, a later analysis linked 15,000 to 20,000 TCR beta sequences to specific HLA alleles. Because counts were too low, roughly 16 rarely observed V segments, including chromosome 9 orphons, were left out of the earlier analysis of about 500 of the donors. In this cohort, only TCR beta chains were sequenced, and detectable features were limited by the absence of alpha or paired-chain data. In a later analysis, HLA-associated TCR beta chains were found to be more clonally expanded and to have lower generation probabilities than equally common non-associated chains. Cytomegalovirus status was reported to be diagnosed by the classifier with high specificity and sensitivity in both the original and validation cohorts. Correlated functional status among segregating V segments might reflect linkage disequilibrium, but an unknown experimental factor could not be ruled out. Strong co-occurrence of HLA alleles, especially DR and DQ, made assigning TCR associations to individual alleles difficult.

On this clone: Its antigen specificity is not known. No base-level quality is on record; no much larger clone is a single base apart.

In total, roughly 670 healthy bone marrow donors made up the cohort. At the time of sampling, every cohort member was nominally healthy, though immune exposures that went unrecorded were likely present. The donor tested CMV seropositive and was one of the 289 seropositive cohort members. A peripheral blood sample was collected from each donor, and TCR beta sequencing was performed on peripheral blood mononuclear cells. The Qiagen DNeasy Blood Extraction Kit was used to extract genomic DNA from the blood cell samples. Library preparation employed the immunoSEQ multiplex PCR assay. For the multiplex PCR, a mixture combining 60 forward primers for TCR Vbeta segments and 13 reverse primers for TCR Jbeta segments was used. The CDR3 region of rearranged TCR beta genes was amplified from genomic DNA by a multiplex PCR assay. The Illumina HiSeq System was used to sequence the amplified TCR beta libraries as 87-base-pair reads. The authors' pipeline ran thus. In a later analysis, tens of millions of unique TCR beta chains were counted across the approximately 640 repertoires, and about 9.9 million of these chains were shared by at least two donors. A nearest-neighbor algorithm error-corrected the raw reads and collapsed the reads into unique sequences, merging closely related sequences to remove PCR and sequencing errors. Alignment of CDR3 sequences to IMGT reference sequences was used to assign V, D and J gene segments. For a sequence to be retained, a match of at least six nucleotides was required to both a V gene segment and a J gene segment. Rearrangements were called productive when the CDR3 lacked stop codons and stayed in frame with V and J; all others were non-productive. Following IMGT convention, CDR3 was defined as the stretch from the second conserved V-encoded cysteine up to the conserved J-encoded phenylalanine. In an earlier analysis of around 540 of the donors, sequences lacking an unambiguous match to a single V gene segment were excluded. An earlier analysis of approximately 590 of the donors called V segments functional above 56.7% productive rearrangements and segregating when the between-donor standard deviation exceeded 5%. To diagnose cytomegalovirus status from the catalog of TCR beta chain sequences, a statistical classification framework was built. In a later analysis, V and J genes were assigned by comparing TCR nucleotide sequences against IMGT/GENE-DB human TR gene sequences. In a later analysis, CDR3 sequences and most-parsimonious VDJ recombination scenarios were assigned using the TCRdist pipeline. In a later analysis, each TCR beta chain was defined by its CDR3 amino acid sequence together with its V-gene family, and reads without a unique V-gene family were excluded. As a way to deal with suspected cross-contamination and a sequencing artifact, a later analysis dropped hundreds of nucleotide sequences that were highly shared and had low generation probability. For each public chain, a later analysis derived a clonal expansion index from normalized ranks of inferred template counts within each repertoire. Generation probabilities in a later analysis came from a VDJ recombination model fitted to out-of-frame rearrangements, and those results were checked against IGoR. Hypergeometric tests were used in a later analysis to score TCR-TCR, TCR-HLA and TCR-CMV co-occurrence, with a repertoire-size bias correction applied to the TCR pairs. A later analysis estimated false discovery rates by permuting HLA or CMV assignments 20 times. In a later analysis, co-occurring TCRs were grouped using DBSCAN, with TCRdist sequence similarity added in when clustering inside HLA-allele-positive subsets. Co-occurrence clustering excluded repertoires with fewer than 30,000 or more than 120,000 public chains, plus five with anomalous nucleotide sharing. What TCRdb holds here is the immuneACCESS table cut down to in-frame rearrangements. Part of the clones is not present; checked against another copy, under half of the missing clones reflect an unresolved V gene, and the others are unexplained. V and J calls and clone size are as listed in that table; D and trimming were resolved from the DNA. The sample table holds roughly 120,000 clones, of which almost 70% were seen once. In total, the top ten clones hold approximately 9% of the sample.

The sequence came from a man in his thirties or forties in good health and CMV-seropositive. Sequenced input: PBMCs. In this chain, TRBV5-1 is recombined with TRBJ2-3; 7 central bases correspond to TRBD1. CDR3 protein: CASSLDTGETDTQYF. The DNA is as follows: TGCGCCAGCAGCTTGGATACAGGGGAAACAGATACGCAGTATTTT.